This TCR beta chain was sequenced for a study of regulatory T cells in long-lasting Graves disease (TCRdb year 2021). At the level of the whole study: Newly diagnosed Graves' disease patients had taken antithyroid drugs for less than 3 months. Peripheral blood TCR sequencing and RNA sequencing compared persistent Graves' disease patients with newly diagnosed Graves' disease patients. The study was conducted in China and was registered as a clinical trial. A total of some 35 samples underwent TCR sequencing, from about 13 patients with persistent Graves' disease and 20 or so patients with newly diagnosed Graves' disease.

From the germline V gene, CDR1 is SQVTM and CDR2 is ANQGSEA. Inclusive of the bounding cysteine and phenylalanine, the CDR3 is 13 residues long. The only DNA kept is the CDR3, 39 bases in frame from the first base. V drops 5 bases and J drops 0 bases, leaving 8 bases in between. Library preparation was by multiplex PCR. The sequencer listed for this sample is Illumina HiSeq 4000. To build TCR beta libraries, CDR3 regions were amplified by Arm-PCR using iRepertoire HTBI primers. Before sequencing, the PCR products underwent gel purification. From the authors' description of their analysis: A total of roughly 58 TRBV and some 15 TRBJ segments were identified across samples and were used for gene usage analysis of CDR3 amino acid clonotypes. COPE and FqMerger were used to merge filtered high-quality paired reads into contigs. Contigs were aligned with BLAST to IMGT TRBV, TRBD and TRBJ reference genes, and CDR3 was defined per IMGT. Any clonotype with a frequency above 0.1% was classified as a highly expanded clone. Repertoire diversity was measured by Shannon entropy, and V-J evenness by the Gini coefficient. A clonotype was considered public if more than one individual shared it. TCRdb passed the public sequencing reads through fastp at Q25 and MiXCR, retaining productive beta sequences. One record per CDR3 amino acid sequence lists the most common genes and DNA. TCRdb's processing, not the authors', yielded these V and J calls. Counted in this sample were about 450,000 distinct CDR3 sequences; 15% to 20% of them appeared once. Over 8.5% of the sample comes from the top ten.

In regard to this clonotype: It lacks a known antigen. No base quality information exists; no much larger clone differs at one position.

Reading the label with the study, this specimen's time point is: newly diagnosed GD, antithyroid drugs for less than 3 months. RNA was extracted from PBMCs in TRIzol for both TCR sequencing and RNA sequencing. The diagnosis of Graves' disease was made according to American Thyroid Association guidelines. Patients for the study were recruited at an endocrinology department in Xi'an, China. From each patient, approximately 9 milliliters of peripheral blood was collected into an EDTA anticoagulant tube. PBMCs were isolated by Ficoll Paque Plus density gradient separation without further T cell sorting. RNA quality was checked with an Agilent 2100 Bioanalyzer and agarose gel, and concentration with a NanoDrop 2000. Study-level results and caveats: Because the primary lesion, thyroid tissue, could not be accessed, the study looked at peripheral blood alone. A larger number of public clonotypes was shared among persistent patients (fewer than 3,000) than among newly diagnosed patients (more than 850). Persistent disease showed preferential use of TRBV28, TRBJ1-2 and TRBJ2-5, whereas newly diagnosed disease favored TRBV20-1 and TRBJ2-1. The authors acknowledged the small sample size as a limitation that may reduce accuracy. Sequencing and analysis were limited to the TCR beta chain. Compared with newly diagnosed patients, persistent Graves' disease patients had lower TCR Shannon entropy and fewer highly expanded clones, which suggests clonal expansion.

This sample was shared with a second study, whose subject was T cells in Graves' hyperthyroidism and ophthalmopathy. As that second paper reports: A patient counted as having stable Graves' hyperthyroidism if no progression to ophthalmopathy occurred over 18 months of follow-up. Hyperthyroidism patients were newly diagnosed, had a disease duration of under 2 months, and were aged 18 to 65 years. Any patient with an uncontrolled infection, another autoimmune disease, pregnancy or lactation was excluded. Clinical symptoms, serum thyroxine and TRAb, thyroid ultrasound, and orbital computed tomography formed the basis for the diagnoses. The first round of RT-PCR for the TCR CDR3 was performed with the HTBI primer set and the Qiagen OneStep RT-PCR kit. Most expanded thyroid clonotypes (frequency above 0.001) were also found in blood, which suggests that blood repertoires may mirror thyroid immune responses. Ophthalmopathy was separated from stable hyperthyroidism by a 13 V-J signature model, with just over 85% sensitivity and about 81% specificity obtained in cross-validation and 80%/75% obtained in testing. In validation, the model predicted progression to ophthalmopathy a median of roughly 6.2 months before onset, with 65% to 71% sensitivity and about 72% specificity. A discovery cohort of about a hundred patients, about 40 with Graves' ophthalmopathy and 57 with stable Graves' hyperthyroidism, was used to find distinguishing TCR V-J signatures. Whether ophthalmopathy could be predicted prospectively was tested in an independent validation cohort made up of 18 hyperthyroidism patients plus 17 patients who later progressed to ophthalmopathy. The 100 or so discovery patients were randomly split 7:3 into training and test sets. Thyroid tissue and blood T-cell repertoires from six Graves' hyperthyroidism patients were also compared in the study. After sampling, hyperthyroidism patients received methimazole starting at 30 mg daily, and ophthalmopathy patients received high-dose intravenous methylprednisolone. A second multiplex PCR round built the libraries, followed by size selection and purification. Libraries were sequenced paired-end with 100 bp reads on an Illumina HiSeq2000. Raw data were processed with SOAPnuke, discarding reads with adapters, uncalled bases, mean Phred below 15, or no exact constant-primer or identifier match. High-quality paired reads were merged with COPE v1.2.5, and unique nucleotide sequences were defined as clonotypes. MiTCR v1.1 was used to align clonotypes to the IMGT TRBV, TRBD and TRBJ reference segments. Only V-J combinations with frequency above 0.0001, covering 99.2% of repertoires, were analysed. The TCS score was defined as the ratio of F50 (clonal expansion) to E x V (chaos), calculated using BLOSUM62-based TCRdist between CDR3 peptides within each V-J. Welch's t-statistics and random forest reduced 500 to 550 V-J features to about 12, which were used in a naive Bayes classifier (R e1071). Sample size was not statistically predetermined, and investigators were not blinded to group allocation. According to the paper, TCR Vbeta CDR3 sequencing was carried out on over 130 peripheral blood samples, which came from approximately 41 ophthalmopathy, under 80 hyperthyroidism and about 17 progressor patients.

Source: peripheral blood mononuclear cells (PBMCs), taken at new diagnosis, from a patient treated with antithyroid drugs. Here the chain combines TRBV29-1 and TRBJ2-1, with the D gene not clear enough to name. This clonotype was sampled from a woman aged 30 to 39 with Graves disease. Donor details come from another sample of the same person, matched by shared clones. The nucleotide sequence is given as TGCAGCGTTTTCTCCGACTCCTACAATGAGCAGTTCTTC. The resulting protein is CSVFSDSYNEQFF.